What follows are 11 T cell receptor beta chains derived from one specimen sequenced in a study of cytomegalovirus exposure and HLA in healthy donors. The PCR was carried out with 60 Vbeta primers and 13 Jbeta primers. Sequenced by immunoSEQ multiplex PCR; TCRdb stores in-frame clones only, minus some. Reported are 100,000 to 150,000 clones; the ten largest clones contain about 1.5%. Sequenced: PBMCs. These receptors were obtained from a woman in her thirties or forties in good health and CMV-seropositive.

The chain carries TRBV27 and TRBJ1-3; D unresolved. Germline V gene data show CDR1 as MNHEY and CDR2 as SMNVEV (reference sequence). V lost 3 bases, J lost 0 bases, and 18 bases lay in between. The length of the CDR3 is 18 residues. The DNA for the CDR3 is TGTGCCAGCAGTTTCCAACGACCGGGAAGAAGCTCTGGAAACACCATATATTTT. It translates to CASSFQRPGRSSGNTIYF.

The chain couples TRBV4-1 to TRBJ2-7; the match to TRBD2 covers 9 bases. The V gene's germline CDR1 is MGHRA and CDR2 YSYEKL. The CDR3 extends over 14 amino acids. V lost 1 base, J lost 3 bases, and 1 base stayed unmatched. The CDR3 bases are TGCGCCAGCAGCCAAGGGACTAGCGTCTACGAGCAGTACTTC. It encodes CASSQGTSVYEQYF.

The chain is built from TRBV6-5 and TRBJ2-7; the match to TRBD2 covers 7 bases. Trimming removed 8 bases from V and 3 bases from J; junction bases left unmatched: 4. The CDR3 is made up of 12 amino acids. The germline V gene has CDR1 MNHEY and CDR2 SVGAGI. The CDR3 DNA sequence: TGTGCCAGCGGGAGGGCCAGCTACGAGCAGTACTTC. This encodes CASGRASYEQYF.

The genes are TRBV7-3 and TRBJ2-2, with 8 positions matching TRBD2. V trimming: 2 bases; J trimming: 5 bases; junction bases outside the gene matches: 10. The CDR3 loop spans 17 amino acids. Germline CDR1 SGHTA, CDR2 FQGTGA. The CDR3 here is CASSLGVLAGRTGELFF. DNA of the CDR3: TGTGCCAGCAGCTTAGGCGTATTAGCGGGAAGGACCGGGGAGCTGTTTTTT.

V gene TRBV5-4 combines with J gene TRBJ2-1; 9 positions match TRBD1. V shed 4 bases and J 6 bases; nucleotides not matched to a gene: 2. Germline loops: CDR1 SGHNT, CDR2 YYREEE (reference sequence). The CDR3 consists of 13 residues. This chain's CDR3 is CASSPDRGNEQFF. The CDR3 nucleotides read TGTGCCAGCAGCCCGGACAGGGGCAATGAGCAGTTCTTC.

The chain employs TRBV7-9 and TRBJ2-7; the D is unclear. The V end lost 4 bases, the J end lost 5 bases, and 6 bases lay between the germline ends. The CDR3 is 11 amino acids. CDR1 is SEHNR and CDR2 is FQNEAQ in the germline V gene (reference sequence). The CDR3 nucleotides read TGTGCCAGCAGCTCCCCGGACGAGCAGTACTTC. Amino acid sequence: CASSSPDEQYF.

J is TRBJ2-3 and V is TRBV19; tentatively, D is TRBD2 (6 bases). Deletions cut 7 bases from V and 2 bases from J, with 13 bases between. Germline CDR1 is LNHDA and CDR2 is SQIVND (reference sequence). The CDR3 extends over 14 amino acids. The CDR3, as DNA: TGTGCCAGTACAACGGGAGTAGTCACAGATACGCAGTATTTT. Translating it yields CASTTGVVTDTQYF. The full variable domain, its missing parts supplied by reference TRBV19 and TRBJ2-3, is DGGITQSPKYLFRKEGQNVTLSCEQNLNHDAMYWYRQDPGQGLRLIYYSQIVNDFQKGDIAEGYSVSREKKESFPLTVTSAQKNPTAFYLCASTTGVVTDTQYFGPGTRLTVL.

V and J are TRBV25-1 and TRBJ2-3; 7 positions match TRBD1. This CDR3 has 16 amino acids. CDR1 MGHDK and CDR2 SYGVNS come from the germline V gene. Unmatched junction bases numbered 13, after V lost 5 bases and J lost 5 bases. CDR3 region: CASSRLRGQGQDTQYF. CDR3 bases: TGTGCCAGCAGTCGTCTTAGGGGGCAGGGCCAAGATACGCAGTATTTT.

The rearrangement uses TRBV6-6 and TRBJ2-1; 13 bases agree with TRBD2. The ends lost 0 bases at V and 8 bases at J; junction bases unmatched: 4. This CDR3 comprises 16 residues. CDR1 is MNHNY, CDR2 SVGAGI, per germline (reference sequence). The CDR3 DNA reads as TGTGCCAGCAGTTACTCTGGACTAGCGGGAGTCTATGAGCAGTTCTTC. Translating gives CASSYSGLAGVYEQFF.

The chain uses TRBV7-2 and TRBJ2-3; a weak D match, TRBD2 (7 bases). Trimming pared 4 bases from V and 3 bases from J, leaving 11 bases between. Germline CDR1 reads SGHTA; CDR2 reads FQGNSA. The CDR3 sequence is 14 residues long. The CDR3 DNA reads TGTGCCAGCAGCTGGGGGGGGACAACAGATACGCAGTATTTT. Protein: CASSWGGTTDTQYF.

The CDR3 loop reads CASSVLSGNTIYF. Here the CDR3 DNA reads TGTGCCAGCAGTGTCCTCTCTGGAAACACCATATATTTT. The chain has TRBV6-1 and TRBJ1-3, with D uncertain. Per germline, CDR1 MNHNS and CDR2 SASEGT. The CDR3 loop spans 13 amino acids. V lost 4 bases, J lost 0 bases, and 4 bases lay in between.